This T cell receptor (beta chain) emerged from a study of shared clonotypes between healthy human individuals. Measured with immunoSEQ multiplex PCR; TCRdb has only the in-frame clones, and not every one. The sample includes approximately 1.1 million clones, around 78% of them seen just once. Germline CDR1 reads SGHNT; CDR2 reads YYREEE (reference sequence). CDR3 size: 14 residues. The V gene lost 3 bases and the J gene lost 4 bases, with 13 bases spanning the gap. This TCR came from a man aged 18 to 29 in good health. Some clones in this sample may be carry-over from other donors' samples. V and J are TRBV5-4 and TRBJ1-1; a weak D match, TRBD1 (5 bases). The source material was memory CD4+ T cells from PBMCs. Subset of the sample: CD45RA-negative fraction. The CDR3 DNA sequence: TGTGCCAGCAGCTACGCAGGGTTCGGCACTGAAGCTTTCTTT. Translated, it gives CASSYAGFGTEAFF. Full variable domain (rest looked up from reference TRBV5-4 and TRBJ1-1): ETGVTQSPTHLIKTRGQQVTLRCSSQSGHNTVSWYQQALGQGPQFIFQYYREEENGRGNFPPRFSGLQFPNYSSELNVNALELDDSALYLCASSYAGFGTEAFFGQGTRLTVV.